Detailed here is one TCR beta chain. The sample comes from a study of blood T cell repertoires in COVID-19. Study information: Sites in the United States, Italy and Spain provided acute and convalescent COVID-19 samples. T cells, B-cell-depleted T cells, or PBMCs supplied cDNA or gDNA.

This CDR3 is built from 17 residues. The germline gives CDR1 MNHNS, CDR2 SASEGT. V dropped 1 base and J dropped 3; count of bases not matched to a gene: 7. Sequencing was performed with immunoSEQ multiplex PCR; in TCRdb, only in-frame clones are kept and a portion is missing. The table has about 41,000 clones, nearly 90% seen once. This clonotype was obtained from a man between 60 and 75 years old with acute or convalescent COVID-19. Sequenced: peripheral blood. The V gene is TRBV6-1, the J gene TRBJ1-3; 9 nucleotides align to TRBD1. The CDR3 is CASSEVGQGSVGNTIYF. The CDR3, as DNA: TGTGCCAGCAGTGAAGTAGGACAGGGGTCGGTTGGAAACACCATATATTTT.